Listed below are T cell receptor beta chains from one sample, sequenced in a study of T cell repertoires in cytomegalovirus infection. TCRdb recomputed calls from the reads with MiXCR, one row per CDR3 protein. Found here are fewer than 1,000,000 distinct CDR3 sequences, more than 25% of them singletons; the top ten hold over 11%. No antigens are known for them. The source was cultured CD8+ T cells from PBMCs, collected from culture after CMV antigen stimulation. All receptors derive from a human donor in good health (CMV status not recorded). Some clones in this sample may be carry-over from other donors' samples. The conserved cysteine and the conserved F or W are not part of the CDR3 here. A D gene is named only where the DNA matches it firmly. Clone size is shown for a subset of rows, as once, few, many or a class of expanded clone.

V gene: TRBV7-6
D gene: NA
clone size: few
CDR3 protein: ASNPRPRGCECNQPQH

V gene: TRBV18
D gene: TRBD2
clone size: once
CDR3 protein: ASSPASAGGYNEQF

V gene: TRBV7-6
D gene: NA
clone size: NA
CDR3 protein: ASSLGAGPYEQY

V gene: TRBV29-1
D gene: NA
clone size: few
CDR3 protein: SVLPGRPPYNEQF

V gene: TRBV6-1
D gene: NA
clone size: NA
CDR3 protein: ASSVETGSGNTIY

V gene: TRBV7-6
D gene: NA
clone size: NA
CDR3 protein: ASSPTGSTNEKLF

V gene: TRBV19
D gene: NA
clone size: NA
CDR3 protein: ASNGRGGPKNYGYT

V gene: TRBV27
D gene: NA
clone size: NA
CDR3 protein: ASSRNLNSPLH

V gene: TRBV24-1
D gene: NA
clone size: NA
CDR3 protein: ATSDLPPRTMNVREQF

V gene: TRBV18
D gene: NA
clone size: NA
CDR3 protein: ASSPPGNEAF

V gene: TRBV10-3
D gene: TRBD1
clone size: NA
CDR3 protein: AISERTGASYNEQF

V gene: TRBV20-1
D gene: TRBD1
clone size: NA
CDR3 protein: SASGGQGDYGYT

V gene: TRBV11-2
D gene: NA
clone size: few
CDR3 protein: ASNLIGGGEQF

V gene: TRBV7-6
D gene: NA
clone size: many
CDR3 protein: ASRDKKDTQY

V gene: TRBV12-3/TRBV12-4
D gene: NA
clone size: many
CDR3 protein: ASSLSGYSSEQF

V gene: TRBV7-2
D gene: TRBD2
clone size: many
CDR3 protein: ASSLDSSGGTDTQY

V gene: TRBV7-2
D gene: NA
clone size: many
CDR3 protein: ASSFLIPRTGGQPQH

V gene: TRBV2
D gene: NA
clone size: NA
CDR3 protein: ASPEVEAF